This section outlines one TCR beta chain sequence together with its context. The data were produced by immunoSEQ multiplex PCR, yet TCRdb's version contains in-frame clones alone and is incomplete. Of about 19,000 clones listed, over 80% are singletons. The data were obtained in a study of T cell changes during pregnancy in multiple sclerosis. CDR1 and CDR2 (germline): SGHDN, FVKESK. CDR3 length: 16 amino acids. V gave up 2 bases and J gave up 1 base; unmatched junction bases: 7. The rearrangement links TRBV14 to TRBJ2-7; 8 bases fit TRBD1. The sequencing used CD8+ T cells from peripheral blood mononuclear cells, collected after pregnancy. This TCR was sampled from a female donor in good health, enrolled as a control in a pregnancy study. The chain's CDR3 is CASSQKGTGLSYEQYF. The CDR3 DNA sequence: TGTGCCAGCAGCCAAAAAGGGACAGGCTTATCCTACGAGCAGTACTTC.